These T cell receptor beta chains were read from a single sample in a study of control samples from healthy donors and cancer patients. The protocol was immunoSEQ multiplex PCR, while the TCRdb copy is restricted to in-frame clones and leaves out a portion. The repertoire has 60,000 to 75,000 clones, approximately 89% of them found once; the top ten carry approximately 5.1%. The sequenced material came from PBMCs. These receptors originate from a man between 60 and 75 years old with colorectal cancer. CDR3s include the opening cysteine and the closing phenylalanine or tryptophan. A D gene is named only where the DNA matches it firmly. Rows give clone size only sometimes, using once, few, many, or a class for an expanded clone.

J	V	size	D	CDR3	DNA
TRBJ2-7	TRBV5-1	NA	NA	CASSLGQRPSYEQYF	TGCGCCAGCAGCTTGGGGCAGCGGCCCTCCTACGAGCAGTACTTC
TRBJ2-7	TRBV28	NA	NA	CASSTPTALTYEQYF	TGTGCCAGCAGCACCCCGACAGCCCTTACCTACGAGCAGTACTTC
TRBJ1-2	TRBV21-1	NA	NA	CASSKRGWADGYTF	TGTGCCAGCAGCAAAAGGGGTTGGGCTGATGGCTACACCTTC
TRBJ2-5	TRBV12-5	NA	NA	CASASILWETQYF	TGTGCTAGTGCGTCCATCCTATGGGAGACCCAGTACTTC
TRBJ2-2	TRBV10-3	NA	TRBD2	CAIRGQRGDHTGELFF	TGTGCCATCAGAGGCCAGCGGGGGGACCACACCGGGGAGCTGTTTTTT
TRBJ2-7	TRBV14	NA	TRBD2	CASSQGETSEVYYEQYF	TGTGCCAGCAGCCAAGGTGAAACTAGCGAAGTTTACTACGAGCAGTACTTC
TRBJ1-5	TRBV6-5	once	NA	CASRPQARQPQHF	TGTGCCAGCAGACCACAGGCGAGGCAGCCCCAGCATTTT
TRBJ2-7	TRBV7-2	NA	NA	CASSLTREQYF	TGTGCCAGCAGCTTGACCCGGGAGCAGTACTTC
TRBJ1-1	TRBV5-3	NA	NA	CARSLNRDTKNTEAFF	TGTGCCAGAAGCTTGAACCGGGACACCAAAAACACTGAAGCTTTCTTT
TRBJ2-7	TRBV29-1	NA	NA	CSASGGSSYEQYF	TGCAGCGCCTCAGGGGGGAGCTCCTACGAGCAGTACTTC
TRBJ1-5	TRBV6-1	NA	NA	CASTFDNQPQHF	TGTGCCAGCACTTTCGACAATCAGCCCCAGCATTTT
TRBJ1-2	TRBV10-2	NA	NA	CASSEGLQVNYGYTF	TGCGCCAGCAGTGAGGGCCTACAGGTTAACTATGGCTACACCTTC
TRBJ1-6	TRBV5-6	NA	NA	CASSLVGISSPLHF	TGTGCCAGCAGCTTGGTAGGGATTAGCTCACCCCTCCACTTT
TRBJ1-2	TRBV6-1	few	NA	CASSEGQTNYGYTF	TGTGCCAGCAGTGAAGGACAGACTAACTATGGCTACACCTTC
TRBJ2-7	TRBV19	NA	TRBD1	CASTYGTGGSYEQYF	TGTGCCAGTACCTACGGGACAGGGGGCTCCTACGAGCAGTACTTC
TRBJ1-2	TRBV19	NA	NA	CASSILRIDYGYTF	TGTGCCAGTAGTATCCTACGGATAGACTATGGCTACACCTTC
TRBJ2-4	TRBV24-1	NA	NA	CATSDLGSVLAKNIQYF	TGTGCCACCAGTGATTTGGGGTCGGTACTAGCCAAAAACATTCAGTACTTC
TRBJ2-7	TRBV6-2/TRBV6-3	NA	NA	CASSPSLRRLYF	TGTGCCAGCAGTCCATCCCTGAGGAGGCTTTACTTC